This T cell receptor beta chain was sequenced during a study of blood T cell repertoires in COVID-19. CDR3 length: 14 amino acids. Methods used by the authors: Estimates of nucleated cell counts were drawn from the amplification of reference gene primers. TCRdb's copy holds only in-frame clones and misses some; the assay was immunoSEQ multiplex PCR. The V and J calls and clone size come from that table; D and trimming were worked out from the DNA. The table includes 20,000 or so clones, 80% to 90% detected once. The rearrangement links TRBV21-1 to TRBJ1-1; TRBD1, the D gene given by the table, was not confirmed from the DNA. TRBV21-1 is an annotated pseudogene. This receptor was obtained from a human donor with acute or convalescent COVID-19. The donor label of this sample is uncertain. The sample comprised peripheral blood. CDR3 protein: CASSKADRNTEAFF. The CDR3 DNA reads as TGTGCCAGCAGCAAAGCGGACAGAAACACTGAAGCTTTCTTT.